This T cell receptor (beta chain) was captured by sequencing in a study of T cell responses to AZD1222 COVID-19 vaccine. Regarding the study as a whole: In all cases, repertoires were sampled only after the peak T cell response.

Germline V gene data show CDR1 as SGHTA and CDR2 as FQGNSA. Trimming removed 3 bases from V and 2 bases from J; junction bases left unmatched: 5. The CDR3 spans 15 residues. The repertoire was sequenced with immunoSEQ multiplex PCR; TCRdb's copy has only in-frame clones and lacks some. The sample carries 150,000 to 200,000 clones, roughly 90% recorded once. About this clone itself: Its target is not known.

The receptor's source is an adult in good health. This sample comprised peripheral blood, obtained on day 0 of AZD1222 vaccination. J is TRBJ2-7 and V is TRBV7-2, with TRBD1 matching 9 bases. The CDR3 loop is CASSFGTGSPYEQYF. The CDR3 DNA reads TGTGCCAGCAGCTTCGGGACAGGGTCGCCCTACGAGCAGTACTTC. Combining the CDR3 with reference TRBV7-2 and TRBJ2-7 gives the whole variable domain GAGVSQSPSNKVTEKGKDVELRCDPISGHTALYWYRQSLGQGLEFLIYFQGNSAPDKSGLPSDRFSAERTGGSVSTLTIQRTQQEDSAVYLCASSFGTGSPYEQYFGPGTRLTVT.